Each of the 24 T cell receptor beta chains below was sequenced from the same sample in a study of CD8 T cells in Susac syndrome. Random hexamers were used to reverse transcribe about 0.5 to 1 ug of RNA. TCRdb re-derived calls from the immunoSEQ multiplex PCR reads in MiXCR, one entry per CDR3 protein. Of hundreds of thousands of distinct CDR3 sequences in the sample, approximately 94% were seen once. Sequences were obtained from CD4+ T cells from PBMCs. The origin of the receptors is a human donor with Susac syndrome.

This sequence joins TRBV9 and TRBJ1-6; TRBD1 matches at 9 bases. The CDR3 contains 17 residues. Germline V lookup: CDR1 SGDLS, CDR2 YYNGEE. The junction had 14 bases not matched to a gene; V was cut back by 4 bases and J by 9 bases. CDR3 residues: CASSPRTGTGLGSPLHF. DNA for the CDR3: TGTGCCAGCAGCCCCCGAACCGGGACAGGGCTAGGTTCACCCCTCCACTTT.

V usage is TRBV20-1 and J usage is TRBJ1-5; no reliable D call. Germline lookup yields CDR1 DFQATT and CDR2 SNEGSKA (reference sequence). CDR3 size: 12 residues. V shed 1 base and J shed 6 bases, with 7 bases lying between them. In nucleotides, the CDR3 is TGCAGTGCTAGAGTGGGTTCTCAGCCCCAGCATTTT. Its protein is CSARVGSQPQHF.

The J gene is TRBJ2-3, the V gene TRBV4-3; D is uncertain. V lost 0 bases and J lost 0, with 10 bases in between. This CDR3 is 16 amino acids long. CDR1 LGHNA and CDR2 YSLEER come from the germline V gene. The DNA for the CDR3 is TGCGCCAGCAGCCAAGATAACGGGCCCAGCACAGATACGCAGTATTTT. The encoded protein is CASSQDNGPSTDTQYF.

The chain has TRBV15 and TRBJ1-2; tentatively, D is TRBD1 (6 bases). This CDR3 is built from 14 residues. Looked up from germline, CDR1 is LNHNV and CDR2 is YYDKDF (reference sequence). V shed 0 bases and J shed 2 bases, with 7 bases lying between them. For the CDR3, the DNA is TGTGCCACCAGCAGAGATCAGGGGAACTATGGCTACACCTTC. Residues: CATSRDQGNYGYTF.

The genes are TRBV6-5 and TRBJ1-6; the match to TRBD1 covers 7 bases. This CDR3 is 14 amino acids long. The V gene end was trimmed by 7 bases and the J gene end by 5 bases; junction bases not matched to a gene: 5. CDR1 is MNHEY and CDR2 is SVGAGI in the germline V gene. CDR3: CASTRQGHNSPLHF. CDR3 nucleotide sequence: TGTGCCAGCACCCGACAGGGACATAATTCACCCCTCCACTTT.

This chain links TRBV28 with TRBJ2-7; D uncertain. This CDR3 has 11 residues. V was shortened by 10 bases and J by 4 bases, with 11 bases between the two germline ends. CDR1 MDHEN and CDR2 SYDVKM come from the germline V gene. The CDR3 here is CAISERYEQYF. Written as DNA, the CDR3 is TGTGCCATATCGGAACGTTACGAGCAGTACTTC.

The rearrangement uses TRBV27 and TRBJ1-2; D is unclear. The CDR3 is 14 residues long. The V end was cut by 5 bases, the J end by 8 bases, with 18 bases between. Germline assignment: CDR1 MNHEY and CDR2 SMNVEV (reference sequence). The CDR3 loop reads CASSPFRGQRGYTF. In DNA, the CDR3 is TGTGCCAGCAGTCCCTTTCGTGGGCAAAGAGGCTACACCTTC.

The J gene is TRBJ1-2, the V gene TRBV20-1; D might be TRBD1 (5 bases). V lost 0 bases and J 6 bases, leaving 11 bases between the germline ends. This CDR3 contains 13 residues. Germline V CDR1 and CDR2: DFQATT, SNEGSKA (reference sequence). CDR3 loop: CSARDPGYHGYTF. CDR3 bases: TGCAGTGCTAGAGATCCAGGGTACCATGGCTACACCTTC.

The V call is TRBV4-2, the J call TRBJ2-7; either TRBD1 or TRBD2 may fit D (5 bases each). The V gene's germline CDR1 is LGHNA and CDR2 YNFKEQ. The V gene lost 4 bases and the J gene lost 0 bases, with 13 bases spanning the gap. The CDR3 loop spans 15 amino acids. The CDR3 sequence is CASSLSPGASYEQYF. The CDR3, as DNA: TGTGCCAGCAGCCTGAGCCCCGGGGCCTCCTACGAGCAGTACTTC.

This clonotype appeared a single time. This chain links TRBV7-9 with TRBJ1-4; 8 bases align to TRBD1. Germline CDR1 SEHNR, CDR2 FQNEAQ (reference sequence). The CDR3 sequence is 16 residues long. V was clipped by 5 bases and J by 0 bases; unmatched bases: 5. The DNA of the CDR3 is TGTGCCAGCAGCCAGGACAGGGCCGCAACTAATGAAAAACTGTTTTTT. Its translation is CASSQDRAATNEKLFF. Using reference TRBV7-9 and TRBJ1-4 for the parts outside the CDR3, the full variable domain is DTGVSQNPRHKITKRGQNVTFRCDPISEHNRLYWYRQTLGQGPEFLTYFQNEAQLEKSRLLSDRFSAERPKGSFSTLEIQRTEQGDSAMYLCASSQDRAATNEKLFFGSGTQLSVL.

The rearrangement uses TRBV13 and TRBJ2-1; no definite D call. CDR3 length equals 16 residues. Germline CDR1 and CDR2: PRHDT and FYEKMQ (reference sequence). Trimming removed 0 bases from V and 0 bases from J, with 9 bases in between. CDR3 sequence: CASSLGGRSSYNEQFF. The CDR3 bases are TGTGCCAGCAGCTTAGGGGGCAGGAGCTCCTACAATGAGCAGTTCTTC.

The chain uses TRBV20-1 and TRBJ1-2, with 8 positions matching TRBD1. Per the germline V gene, CDR1 is DFQATT and CDR2 is SNEGSKA (reference sequence). This CDR3 has 13 residues. V lost 5 bases to trimming and J lost 8 bases; unmatched junction nucleotides: 10. The CDR3 here is CSASVTGEYGYTF. The CDR3 DNA is TGCAGTGCTTCAGTGACAGGGGAGTACGGCTACACCTTC.

This chain uses TRBV20-1 with TRBJ2-7; 9 bases align to TRBD1. CDR3 length: 13 residues. Germline-derived CDR1 and CDR2 are DFQATT and SNEGSKA (reference sequence). With 4 bases clipped from V and 2 bases from J, the junction kept 3 bases outside the gene matches. The CDR3 DNA sequence: TGCAGTGCTAAGGGACAGGGACCCTACGAGCAGTACTTC. It translates to CSAKGQGPYEQYF.

The CDR3 coding sequence is TGTGCCAGCAGCCGTGGGGCCCCTCCGACCTCGACCCAGTACTTC. Translated: CASSRGAPPTSTQYF. The chain is built from TRBV12-3 or TRBV12-4 and TRBJ2-5; a weak D match, TRBD1 (5 bases). The CDR3 sequence is 15 residues long. V lost 6 bases, J lost 7 bases, and 21 bases lay in between.

CDR3 sequence: CASSLGQGSSPLHF. CDR3 coding DNA: TGTGCCAGCAGCTTGGGACAGGGCTCTTCACCCCTCCACTTT. This rearrangement joins TRBV7-3 to TRBJ1-6; the match to TRBD1 covers 9 bases. The CDR3 totals 14 residues. With V trimmed by 3 bases and J by 9 bases, 3 bases remained unmatched. The germline CDR1 and CDR2 sequences are SGHTA and FQGTGA.

This clonotype was counted a few times. V usage is TRBV7-8 and J usage is TRBJ1-1, with D unresolved. The V gene's germline CDR1 is SGHVS and CDR2 FQNEAQ. V dropped 2 bases and J dropped 2 bases, with 9 bases sitting between them. This CDR3 has 14 amino acids. CDR3 DNA: TGTGCCAGCAGCTTATCGGGCGGTAACACTGAAGCTTTCTTT. This codes for CASSLSGGNTEAFF.

The chain links TRBV12-3 or TRBV12-4 to TRBJ1-5; 8 nucleotides agree with TRBD1. This CDR3 has 18 residues. The junction had 13 bases not matched to a gene; V was cut back by 6 bases and J by 0 bases. The CDR3 protein is CASSSGTGALPSNQPQHF. CDR3 DNA sequence: TGTGCCAGCAGCTCCGGGACAGGAGCCCTACCTAGCAATCAGCCCCAGCATTTT.

This clonotype was seen just once. J is TRBJ2-1 and V is TRBV19; 9 bases line up with TRBD1. The CDR3 spans 13 residues. Trimming cost V 7 bases and J 9 bases; bases outside gene matches: 7. CDR1 LNHDA and CDR2 SQIVND come from the germline V gene (reference sequence). CDR3 sequence reads: CASTDRGEGEQFF. Here the CDR3 DNA reads TGTGCCAGTACGGACAGGGGCGAGGGTGAGCAGTTCTTC.

The rearrangement joins TRBV5-6 to TRBJ2-7; D could derive from TRBD1 or TRBD2 (5 bases each). V lost 4 bases to trimming and J lost 1 base, with 9 bases between them. Germline-derived CDR1 and CDR2 are SGHDT and YYEEEE. This CDR3 spans 13 amino acids. CDR3 bases: TGTGCCAGCAGCACAGGACTTTCCTACGAGCAGTACTTC. Translating gives CASSTGLSYEQYF.

In this sample, this clonotype turned up once. The chain recombines TRBV6-6 with TRBJ1-2; D might be TRBD1 (6 bases). The V gene lost 7 bases and the J gene lost 7 bases, with 19 bases spanning the gap. Germline V CDR1 and CDR2: MNHNY, SVGAGI (reference sequence). This CDR3 has 14 residues. The CDR3 loop is CASTRAGTSFGYTF. CDR3 bases: TGTGCCAGCACCCGAGCCGGGACATCATTTGGCTACACCTTC.

J is TRBJ2-2 and V is TRBV5-1, with a tentative D call TRBD1 (5 bases). Trimming left V 4 bases short and J 2 bases short, with 18 bases between. CDR1 and CDR2 from the germline V gene are SGHRS and YFSETQ. This CDR3 contains 17 residues. CDR3 sequence: CASSPQGPTENTGELFF. CDR3 DNA sequence: TGCGCCAGCAGCCCCCAGGGTCCCACGGAAAACACCGGGGAGCTGTTTTTT.

This clonotype was detected once. The chain employs TRBV9 and TRBJ2-7, with TRBD1 matching 8 bases. The CDR3 consists of 15 residues. V shed 0 bases, J shed 2 bases, and the junction held 4 bases outside the gene matches. Germline CDR1 is SGDLS and CDR2 is YYNGEE. The CDR3 here is CASSVAGTGAYEQYF. CDR3 bases: TGTGCCAGCAGCGTAGCGGGGACAGGAGCCTACGAGCAGTACTTC.

V and J are TRBV12-3 or TRBV12-4 and TRBJ1-4; the D gene is possibly TRBD1 (5 bases). V was cut by 6 bases and J by 7 bases, with 15 bases left in between. The CDR3 totals 14 residues. CDR3 region: CASRGTARGEKLFF. In DNA, the CDR3 is TGTGCCAGCAGGGGGACGGCAAGGGGTGAAAAACTGTTTTTT.

The chain links TRBV10-3 to TRBJ2-2; TRBD2 agrees at 9 bases. Germline assignment: CDR1 ENHRY and CDR2 SYGVKD. The CDR3 contains 16 residues. J was trimmed by 1 base and V by 6 bases; bases with no gene match: 6. DNA for the CDR3: TGTGCCATCAGCCTTAGCGGGGGACGGAACACCGGGGAGCTGTTTTTT. This translates into CAISLSGGRNTGELFF.